Following are 11 T cell receptor beta chains from one sample sequenced in a study of CD8+ T cells in alopecia areata. The authors extracted RNA and reverse transcribed it into cDNA as the sequencing template. Sequencing used immunoSEQ multiplex PCR; TCRdb keeps in-frame clones, though not all of them. Here the sample spans a few hundred thousand clones, 35% to 45% being singletons. The treatment here: oral pan-JAK inhibitor, 5-10 mg twice daily. The specimen was CD4+ T cells sorted from blood, collected at approximately week 30, from a patient treated with tofacitinib. The source of these receptors is a human donor with alopecia areata.

The chain carries TRBV30 and TRBJ1-6; no definite D call. The CDR3 is made up of 13 amino acids. Trimming pared 1 base from V and 5 bases from J, leaving 6 bases between. Germline lookup yields CDR1 GTSNPN and CDR2 SVGIG (reference sequence). Here the CDR3 DNA reads TGTGCCTGGAGTGGACGGAATAATTCACCCCTCCACTTT. This codes for CAWSGRNNSPLHF.

The V and J genes are TRBV7-9 and TRBJ1-4; the D is unclear. This CDR3 has 15 amino acids. Trimming stripped 3 bases from V and 0 bases from J, with 8 bases between. Germline V gene sequence: CDR1 SEHNR, CDR2 FQNEAQ (reference sequence). For the CDR3, the DNA is TGTGCCAGCAGCTTCGATGAAACAACTAATGAAAAACTGTTTTTT. Translated, it gives CASSFDETTNEKLFF.

The rearrangement links TRBV7-2 to TRBJ1-2; 8 nucleotides line up with TRBD1. This CDR3 region has 14 residues. The trim removed 5 bases at V and 6 bases at J, leaving 8 bases unmatched. Germline CDR1 is SGHTA and CDR2 is FQGNSA. Here the CDR3 reads CASSPDRDGHGYTF. In DNA form, the CDR3 reads TGTGCCAGCAGCCCGGACAGGGATGGGCATGGCTACACCTTC. Filled out from reference TRBV7-2 and TRBJ1-2, the complete variable domain reads GAGVSQSPSNKVTEKGKDVELRCDPISGHTALYWYRQSLGQGLEFLIYFQGNSAPDKSGLPSDRFSAERTGGSVSTLTIQRTQQEDSAVYLCASSPDRDGHGYTFGSGTRLTVV.

This clone was picked up a small number of times. This chain links TRBV30 with TRBJ2-7; perhaps TRBD2 as D (7 bases). Germline lookup yields CDR1 GTSNPN and CDR2 SVGIG (reference sequence). Trimming pared 4 bases from V and 5 bases from J, leaving 15 bases between. The CDR3 contains 13 residues. The CDR3 DNA reads TGTGCCTGGAATTTTGGGGGGGCTAACGAGCAGTACTTC. This gives the protein CAWNFGGANEQYF.

The rearrangement uses TRBV19 and TRBJ1-5; no reliable D call. CDR3 size: 16 residues. V shed 2 bases and J shed 4 bases, with 15 bases lying between them. CDR1 is LNHDA and CDR2 is SQIVND in the germline V gene (reference sequence). The CDR3 protein is CASSISPGLGNQPQHF. The CDR3 coding sequence is TGTGCCAGTAGTATAAGCCCGGGATTGGGAAATCAGCCCCAGCATTTT.

This rearrangement joins TRBV18 to TRBJ2-3; no clear D. The V end lost 3 bases, the J end lost 4 bases, and 17 bases lay between the germline ends. CDR1 is KGHSH and CDR2 is LQKENI in the germline V gene. This CDR3 has 16 amino acids. The CDR3 bases are TGTGCCAGCTCACCGGATCGGACCATAGGCGCAGATACGCAGTATTTT. Translation: CASSPDRTIGADTQYF.

V gene TRBV6-1 combines with J gene TRBJ1-5; a possible D gene is TRBD1 (6 bases). Looked up from germline, CDR1 is MNHNS and CDR2 is SASEGT. The CDR3 covers 19 residues. The V end was cut by 2 bases, the J end by 7 bases, with 27 bases between. The chain's CDR3 is CASSERVGGPGGLSQPQHF. CDR3 nucleotide sequence: TGTGCCAGCAGTGAACGGGTCGGGGGCCCTGGCGGATTGTCCCAGCCCCAGCATTTT.

This clone was seen more than once but under ten times. The chain couples TRBV5-4 to TRBJ2-1; maybe TRBD2 (5 bases). V was shortened by 0 bases and J by 10 bases, with 8 bases between the two germline ends. CDR3 length: 12 amino acids. Germline assignment: CDR1 SGHNT and CDR2 YYREEE (reference sequence). The CDR3 reads CASSLVEGEQFF. In DNA form, the CDR3 reads TGTGCCAGCAGCTTGGTTGAGGGAGAGCAGTTCTTC. Supplemented by reference TRBV5-4 and TRBJ2-1, the full variable domain reads ETGVTQSPTHLIKTRGQQVTLRCSSQSGHNTVSWYQQALGQGPQFIFQYYREEENGRGNFPPRFSGLQFPNYSSELNVNALELDDSALYLCASSLVEGEQFFGPGTRLTVL.

Note on this clone: The junction does not match germline at one end; this may be a read error. The gene calls are TRBV7-3 and TRBJ2-3; no clear D gene. The germline CDR1 and CDR2 sequences are SGHTA and FQGTGA. The CDR3 sequence is 11 residues long. This CDR3 is CASSVTDTQYF. CDR3 nucleotides: TGTGCCAGCAGCGTAACAGATACGCAGTATTTT.

The sample holds a few counts of this clone. This chain links TRBV27 with TRBJ2-1, with D possibly matching TRBD1 (6 bases). CDR3 length equals 17 residues. CDR1 and CDR2 (germline): MNHEY, SMNVEV (reference sequence). Trimming left V 5 bases short and J 3 bases short, with 20 bases between. CDR3 in DNA: TGTGCCAGCAGTCCCCAGCGACAGGCAGGCTTCTACAATGAGCAGTTCTTC. The encoded protein is CASSPQRQAGFYNEQFF.

The chain recombines TRBV23-1 with TRBJ2-1, with TRBD2 identical over 9 bases. TRBV23-1 qualifies as an ORF whose function is uncertain. This CDR3 region has 17 residues. V trimming: 5 bases; J trimming: 6 bases; junction bases outside the gene matches: 14. CDR3 coding DNA: TGCGCCAGCAGTTACGTAGCGGGGGCCCTTAGTCGCAATGAGCAGTTCTTC. As protein: CASSYVAGALSRNEQFF.